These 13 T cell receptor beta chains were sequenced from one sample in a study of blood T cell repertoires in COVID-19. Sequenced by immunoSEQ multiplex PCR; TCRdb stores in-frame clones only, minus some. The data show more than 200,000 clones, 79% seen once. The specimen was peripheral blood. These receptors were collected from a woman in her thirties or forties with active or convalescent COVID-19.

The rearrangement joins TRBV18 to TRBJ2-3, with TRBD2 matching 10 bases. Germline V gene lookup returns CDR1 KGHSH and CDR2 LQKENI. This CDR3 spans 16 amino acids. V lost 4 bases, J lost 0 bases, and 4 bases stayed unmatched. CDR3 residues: CASSRLAGGSTDTQYF. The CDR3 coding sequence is TGTGCCAGCTCACGTTTAGCGGGGGGTAGCACAGATACGCAGTATTTT.

This chain's CDR3 is CASSPSTGGYNSPLHF. CDR3 coding DNA: TGTGCCAGTAGTCCTTCTACCGGGGGTTATAATTCACCCCTCCACTTT. The chain joins TRBV19 to TRBJ1-6; tentatively, D is TRBD1 (5 bases). Trimming removed 5 bases from V and 4 bases from J, with 15 bases in between. Germline V lookup: CDR1 LNHDA, CDR2 SQIVND (reference sequence). This CDR3 is 16 amino acids long.

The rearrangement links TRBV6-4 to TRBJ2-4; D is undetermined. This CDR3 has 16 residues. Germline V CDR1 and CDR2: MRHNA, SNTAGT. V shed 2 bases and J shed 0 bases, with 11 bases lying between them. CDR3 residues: CASSDSRFVAKNIQYF. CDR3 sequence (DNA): TGTGCCAGCAGTGACAGCAGGTTCGTAGCCAAAAACATTCAGTACTTC.

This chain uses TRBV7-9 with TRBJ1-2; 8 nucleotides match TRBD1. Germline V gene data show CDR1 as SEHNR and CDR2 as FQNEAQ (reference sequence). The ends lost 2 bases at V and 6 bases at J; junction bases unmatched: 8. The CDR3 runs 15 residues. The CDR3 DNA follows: TGTGCCAGCAGCTTACCTGCGGGACAGGCCGATGGCTACACCTTC. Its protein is CASSLPAGQADGYTF.

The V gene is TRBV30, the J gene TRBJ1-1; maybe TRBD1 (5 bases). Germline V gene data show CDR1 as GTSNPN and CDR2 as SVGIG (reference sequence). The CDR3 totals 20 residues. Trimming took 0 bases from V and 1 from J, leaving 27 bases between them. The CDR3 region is CAWSVPRNRPAPGGNTEAFF. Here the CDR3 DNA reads TGTGCCTGGAGTGTACCCCGGAACAGGCCCGCGCCGGGGGGGAACACTGAAGCTTTCTTT.

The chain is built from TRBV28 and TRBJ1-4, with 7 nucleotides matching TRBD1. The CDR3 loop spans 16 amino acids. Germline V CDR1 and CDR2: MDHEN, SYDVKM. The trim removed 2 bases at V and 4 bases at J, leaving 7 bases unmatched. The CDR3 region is CASSLRGTADNEKLFF. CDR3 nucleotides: TGTGCCAGCAGTTTAAGGGGGACAGCCGATAATGAAAAACTGTTTTTT.

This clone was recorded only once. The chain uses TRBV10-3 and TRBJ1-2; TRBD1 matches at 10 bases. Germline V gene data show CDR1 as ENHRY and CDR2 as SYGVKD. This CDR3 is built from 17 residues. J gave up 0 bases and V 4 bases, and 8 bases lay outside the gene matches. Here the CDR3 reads CAISGGTGAIANYGYTF. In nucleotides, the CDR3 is TGTGCCATCAGTGGGGGGACAGGGGCTATAGCTAACTATGGCTACACCTTC.

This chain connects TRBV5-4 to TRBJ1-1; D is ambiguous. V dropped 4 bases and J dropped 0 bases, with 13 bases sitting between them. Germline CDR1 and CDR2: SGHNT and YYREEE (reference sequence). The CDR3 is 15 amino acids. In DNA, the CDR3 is TGTGCCAGCAGCCCCGCGGGAGTCATGAACACTGAAGCTTTCTTT. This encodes CASSPAGVMNTEAFF.

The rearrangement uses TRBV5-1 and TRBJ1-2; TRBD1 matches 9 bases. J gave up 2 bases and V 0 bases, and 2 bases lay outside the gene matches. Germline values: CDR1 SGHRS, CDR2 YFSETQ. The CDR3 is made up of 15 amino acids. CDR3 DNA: TGCGCCAGCAGCTTGGCCGGGACAGGGAACTATGGCTACACCTTC. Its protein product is CASSLAGTGNYGYTF.

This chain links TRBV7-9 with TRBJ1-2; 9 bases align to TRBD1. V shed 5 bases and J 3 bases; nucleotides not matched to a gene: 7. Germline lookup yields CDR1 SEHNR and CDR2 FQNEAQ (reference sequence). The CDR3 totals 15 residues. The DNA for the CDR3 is TGTGCCAGCAGCCTTACAGGGGGCGTAGACTATGGCTACACCTTC. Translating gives CASSLTGGVDYGYTF.

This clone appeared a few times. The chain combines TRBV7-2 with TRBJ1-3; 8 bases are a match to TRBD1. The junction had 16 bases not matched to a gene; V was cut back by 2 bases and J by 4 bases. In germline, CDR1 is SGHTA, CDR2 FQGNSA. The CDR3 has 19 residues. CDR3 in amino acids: CASSLYLSGGPGGGNTIYF. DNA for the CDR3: TGTGCCAGCAGCTTATATTTGTCAGGGGGCCCGGGAGGAGGAAACACCATATATTTT.

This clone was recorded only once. CDR3 region: CASSQDTGSLLYEQYF. The CDR3 coding sequence is TGTGCCAGCAGTCAAGACACAGGGTCCCTTCTCTACGAGCAGTACTTC. J is TRBJ2-7 and V is TRBV27, with a possible D match to TRBD1 (6 bases). V lost 5 bases to trimming and J lost 3 bases, with 20 bases between them. Per the germline V gene, CDR1 is MNHEY and CDR2 is SMNVEV (reference sequence). The CDR3 runs 16 residues.

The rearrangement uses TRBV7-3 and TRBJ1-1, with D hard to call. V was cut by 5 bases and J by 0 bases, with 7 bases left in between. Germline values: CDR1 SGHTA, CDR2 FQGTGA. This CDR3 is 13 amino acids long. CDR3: CASSRTVNTEAFF. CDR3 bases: TGTGCCAGCAGCCGGACTGTGAACACTGAAGCTTTCTTT.